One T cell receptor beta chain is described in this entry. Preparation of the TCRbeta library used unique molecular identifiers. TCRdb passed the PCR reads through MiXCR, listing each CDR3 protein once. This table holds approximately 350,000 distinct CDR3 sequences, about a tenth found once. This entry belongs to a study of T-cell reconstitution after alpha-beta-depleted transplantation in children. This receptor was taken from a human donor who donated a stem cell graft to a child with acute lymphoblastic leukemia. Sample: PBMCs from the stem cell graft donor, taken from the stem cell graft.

The CDR3 region is CASSVVVESYNEQFF. The CDR3 DNA sequence: TGTGCCAGCAGTGTTGTTGTAGAATCCTACAATGAGCAGTTCTTC. J is TRBJ2-1 and V is TRBV2, with D unclear. Germline V gene data show CDR1 as SNHLY and CDR2 as FYNNEI. Trimming shortened V by 4 bases and J by 1 base, and 11 bases separated the two germline ends. This CDR3 is built from 15 residues.